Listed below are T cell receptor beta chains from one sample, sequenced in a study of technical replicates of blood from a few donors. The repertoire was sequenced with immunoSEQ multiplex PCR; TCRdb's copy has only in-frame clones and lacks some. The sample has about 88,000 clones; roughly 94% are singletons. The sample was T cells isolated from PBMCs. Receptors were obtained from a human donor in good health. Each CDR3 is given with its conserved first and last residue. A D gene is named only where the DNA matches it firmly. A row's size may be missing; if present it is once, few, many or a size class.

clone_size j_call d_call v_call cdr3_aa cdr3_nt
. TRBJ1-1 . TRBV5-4 CASSLVTGAPSTEAFF TGTGCCAGCAGCTTGGTGACAGGAGCCCCGAGCACTGAAGCTTTCTTT
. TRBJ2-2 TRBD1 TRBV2 CASGETGAGELFF TGTGCCAGCGGGGAGACAGGGGCCGGGGAGCTGTTTTTT
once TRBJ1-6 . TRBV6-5 CASSYGSSYNSPLHF TGTGCCAGCAGTTACGGGAGCTCCTATAATTCACCCCTCCACTTT
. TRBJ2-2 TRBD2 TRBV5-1 CASSLTSGSLRELFF TGCGCCAGCAGCTTGACTAGCGGGAGTCTCCGGGAGCTGTTTTTT
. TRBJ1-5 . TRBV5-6 CASSLVDQPQHF TGTGCCAGCAGCTTGGTCGATCAGCCCCAGCATTTT
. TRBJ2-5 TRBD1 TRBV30 CAWRMTGAFVTQYF TGTGCCTGGAGAATGACAGGGGCCTTTGTGACCCAGTACTTC
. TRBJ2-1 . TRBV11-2 CASSFSHEQFF TGTGCCAGCAGCTTTTCTCATGAGCAGTTCTTC
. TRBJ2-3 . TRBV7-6 CASSSRADTQYF TGTGCCAGCAGCTCACGGGCAGATACGCAGTATTTT
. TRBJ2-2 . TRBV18 CASSPPGTGELFF TGTGCCAGCTCACCTCCGGGAACCGGGGAGCTGTTTTTT
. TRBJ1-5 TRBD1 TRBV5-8 CASKVRGTVYQPQHF TGTGCCAGCAAGGTGCGCGGGACAGTTTATCAGCCCCAGCATTTT
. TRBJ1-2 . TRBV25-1 CASSDESRANYGYTF TGTGCCAGCAGTGACGAATCCCGAGCTAACTATGGCTACACCTTC
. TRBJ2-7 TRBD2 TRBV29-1 CSVSGSGGYEQYF TGCAGCGTTTCAGGTAGCGGGGGCTACGAGCAGTACTTC
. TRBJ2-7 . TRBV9 CASSLNPTGKGVYEQYF TGTGCCAGCAGCCTCAATCCGACGGGGAAGGGAGTCTACGAGCAGTACTTC
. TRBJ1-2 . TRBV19 CASNEEGAGYGYTF TGTGCCAGTAATGAGGAGGGTGCGGGCTATGGCTACACCTTC
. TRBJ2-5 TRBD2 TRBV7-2 CASSLGGLRETQYF TGTGCCAGCAGCTTAGGGGGACTACGCGAGACCCAGTACTTC
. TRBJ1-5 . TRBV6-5 CASSYSAGVNQPQHF TGTGCCAGCAGTTACTCGGCAGGGGTCAATCAGCCCCAGCATTTT
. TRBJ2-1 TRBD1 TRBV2 CASSDFGDRSYNEQFF TGTGCCAGCAGCGATTTTGGGGACAGGAGCTACAATGAGCAGTTCTTC
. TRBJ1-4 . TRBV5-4 CASSPGSALGEKLFF TGTGCCAGCAGCCCGGGTTCGGCCCTCGGTGAAAAACTGTTTTTT
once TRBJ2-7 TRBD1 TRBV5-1 CASSTSTGGYEQYF TGCGCCAGCAGCACGTCGACAGGGGGCTACGAGCAGTACTTC
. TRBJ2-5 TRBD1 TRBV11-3 CASSLGTGGETQYF TGTGCCAGCAGCTTAGGGACAGGGGGAGAGACCCAGTACTTC
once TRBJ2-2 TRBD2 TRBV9 CASSPWGRAENTGELFF TGTGCCAGCAGCCCCTGGGGGAGGGCAGAGAACACCGGGGAGCTGTTTTTT
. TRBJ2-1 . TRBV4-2 CASSQGRENNEQFF TGTGCCAGCAGCCAAGGGAGGGAAAACAATGAGCAGTTCTTC
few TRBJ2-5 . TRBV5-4 CASSGWALGGETQYF TGTGCCAGCAGCGGTTGGGCGCTGGGAGGAGAGACCCAGTACTTC
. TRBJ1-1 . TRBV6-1 CASTVNTEAFF TGTGCCAGCACAGTTAACACTGAAGCTTTCTTT
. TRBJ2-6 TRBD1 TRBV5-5 CASSRSWHRGESSGANVLTF TGTGCCAGCAGCCGAAGCTGGCACAGGGGGGAATCATCAGGGGCCAACGTCCTGACTTTC